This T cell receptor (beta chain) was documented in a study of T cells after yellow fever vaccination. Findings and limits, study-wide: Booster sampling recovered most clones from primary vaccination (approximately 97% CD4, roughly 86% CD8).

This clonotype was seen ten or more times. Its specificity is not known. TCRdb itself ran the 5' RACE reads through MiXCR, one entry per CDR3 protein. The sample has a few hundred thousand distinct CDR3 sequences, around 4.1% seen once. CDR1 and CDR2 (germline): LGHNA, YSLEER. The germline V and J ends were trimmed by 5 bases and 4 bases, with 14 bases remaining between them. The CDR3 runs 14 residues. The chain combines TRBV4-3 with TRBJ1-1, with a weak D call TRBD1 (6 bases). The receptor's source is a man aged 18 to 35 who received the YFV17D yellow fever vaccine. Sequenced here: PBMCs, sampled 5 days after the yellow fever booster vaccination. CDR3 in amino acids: CASSSLGGTTEAFF. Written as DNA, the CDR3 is TGCGCCAGCAGCTCTCTGGGGGGCACCACTGAAGCTTTCTTT.